A selection of T cell receptor beta chains follows, all from one sample in a study of human T cells and chemical hapten exposure. TCRdb re-called the RACE reads through MiXCR, storing one row per CDR3 protein. Seen here are around 120,000 distinct CDR3 sequences, roughly an eighth observed once, and the top ten hold 0.92%. Sequenced here: whole blood, sampled in connection with sensitization to the hapten diphenylcyclopropenone (DPC). The receptors derive from a man between 18 and 35 years old with alopecia areata. Some clones in this sample may be carry-over from other donors' samples. CDR3s include the opening cysteine and the closing phenylalanine or tryptophan. D genes are given only for firm matches. Clone size appears in some rows only: once, few, many, or a class for an expanded clone.

D	size	V	J	DNA	CDR3
TRBD2	NA	TRBV11-2	TRBJ2-7	TGTGCCAGCAGCCGCCAGGGGACTAGCTACGAGCAGTACTTC	CASSRQGTSYEQYF
TRBD2	NA	TRBV29-1	TRBJ2-3	TGCAGCGTTGAACCATCTAGCGGGGCCACAGATACGCAGTATTTT	CSVEPSSGATDTQYF
TRBD2	NA	TRBV7-3	TRBJ2-1	TGTGCCAGCAGCCTCGTAGCGGGGGCGTCCTACAATGAGCAGTTCTTC	CASSLVAGASYNEQFF
NA	few	TRBV12-5	TRBJ2-1	TGTGCTAGTGGTTTGGTACCCAGGACAGACTTTCAGCAGTTCTTC	CASGLVPRTDFQQFF
TRBD2	few	TRBV28	TRBJ2-3	TGTGCCAGCAGTTCCCGGCAAGCGGGGAACACAGATACGCAGTATTTT	CASSSRQAGNTDTQYF
NA	many	TRBV3-1	TRBJ1-1	TGTGCCAGCAGCCAAGAGTCGGGCTCGGGAGCTTTCTTT	CASSQESGSGAFF
NA	many	TRBV6-2/TRBV6-3	TRBJ1-2	TGTGCCAGCAGTCTAACGGGACGGACGATCTATGGCTACACCTTC	CASSLTGRTIYGYTF
NA	NA	TRBV18	TRBJ1-2	TGTGCCAGCTCACCATTTGCAGGGAACGGCTATGGCTACACCTTC	CASSPFAGNGYGYTF
NA	few	TRBV11-2	TRBJ2-3	TGTGCCAGCAGTTTCCGACCTAGGGTTGGCACAGATACGCAGTATTTT	CASSFRPRVGTDTQYF
TRBD1	few	TRBV24-1	TRBJ1-4	TGTGCCACCAGTGATAACAGGGGCCCTAATGAAAAACTGTTTTTT	CATSDNRGPNEKLFF
NA	few	TRBV10-1	TRBJ2-1	TGCGCCAGCAGCCGGGAATCCTACAATGAGCAGTTCTTC	CASSRESYNEQFF
NA	few	TRBV11-2	TRBJ1-5	TGTGCCAGCAGCAACCATCTCGACAGACCCCAGCATTTT	CASSNHLDRPQHF
NA	few	TRBV9	TRBJ1-5	TGTGCCAGCAGCGTTTTAGGGGGGAGTCAGCCCCAGCATTTT	CASSVLGGSQPQHF
TRBD2	NA	TRBV2	TRBJ2-6	TGTGCCAGCATGACGGAGACTAGCGGGGTCGGGGCCAACGTCCTGACTTTC	CASMTETSGVGANVLTF
TRBD1	NA	TRBV5-5	TRBJ2-3	TGTGCCAGCAGCGGGGGACAGGGGAGCACAGATACGCAGTATTTT	CASSGGQGSTDTQYF
NA	NA	TRBV6-5	TRBJ2-1	TGTGCCAGCAGTTACTCGCCAGACACGAGCTCCTACAATGAGCAGTTCTTC	CASSYSPDTSSYNEQFF
NA	few	TRBV12-3/TRBV12-4	TRBJ2-1	TGTGCCAGCAACTCAGTGGACAGCGTGTGGAACGAGCAGTTCTTC	CASNSVDSVWNEQFF
NA	NA	TRBV5-1	TRBJ2-3	TGCGCCAGCACAGGGGCTAGCACAGATACGCAGTATTTT	CASTGASTDTQYF
NA	few	TRBV6-2/TRBV6-3	TRBJ2-7	TGTGCCAGCAGAACTCTGGGCACAACCTACGAGCAGTACTTC	CASRTLGTTYEQYF
NA	NA	TRBV7-2	TRBJ2-5	TGTGCCAGCAGCAAACGACGGGGGTTACAAGAGACCCAGTACTTC	CASSKRRGLQETQYF
NA	many	TRBV11-2	TRBJ2-1	TGTGCCAGCAGCTTAGGTGGCAGGGGAGGAGATGAGCAGTTCTTC	CASSLGGRGGDEQFF
TRBD1	NA	TRBV28	TRBJ1-1	TGTGCCAGCAGTTCACTCGCAGGGGGCGCGGGTACTGAAGCTTTCTTT	CASSSLAGGAGTEAFF
TRBD2	NA	TRBV7-6	TRBJ2-3	TGTGCCAGCAGCCCATGGGACTATCCTTTTCCTGCTACGCAGTATTTT	CASSPWDYPFPATQYF
NA	few	TRBV4-2	TRBJ1-6	TGTGCCAGCAGCCAAGATGGGATGTCACCCCTCCACTTT	CASSQDGMSPLHF
NA	many	TRBV29-1	TRBJ1-5	TGCAGCGTTAATTCCCAGCCCCAGCATTTT	CSVNSQPQHF
NA	many	TRBV6-2/TRBV6-3	TRBJ1-6	TGTGCCAGCTGGGACCCGGGGGACTCACCCCTCCACTTT	CASWDPGDSPLHF
NA	few	TRBV6-6	TRBJ1-6	TGTGCCAGCAGTTACAAGGAGGAAGGCTCACCCCTCCACTTT	CASSYKEEGSPLHF
NA	NA	TRBV7-6	TRBJ2-5	TGTGCCAGCCCCCTTCCCGGGCTTCCTCAAGAGACCCAGTACTTC	CASPLPGLPQETQYF
TRBD2	few	TRBV2	TRBJ2-1	TGTGCCAGCGGGGAGACTAGCGGGAACAATGAGCAGTTCTTC	CASGETSGNNEQFF
NA	few	TRBV28	TRBJ2-4	TGTGCCAGCAGTTTTCAGGGAAACATTCAGTACTTC	CASSFQGNIQYF
NA	NA	TRBV7-9	TRBJ2-7	TGTGCCAGCAGCTTAGCCCAGCTCTACGAGCAGTACTTC	CASSLAQLYEQYF
NA	NA	TRBV6-5	TRBJ2-2	TGTGCCAGCTCGCGAGTCGCCGGGGAGCTGTTTTTT	CASSRVAGELFF
NA	NA	TRBV19	TRBJ2-4	TGTGCCAGTAGTATCAGCGTCCTCCAAAACATTCAGTACTTC	CASSISVLQNIQYF
NA	NA	TRBV2	TRBJ2-5	TGTGCCCCCAACCCAAGGGACCAAGAGACCCAGTACTTC	CAPNPRDQETQYF
TRBD1	few	TRBV20-1	TRBJ1-3	TGCAGTGCGAGACAGGGGTTTGGAAACACCATATATTTT	CSARQGFGNTIYF
TRBD2	few	TRBV7-2	TRBJ2-3	TGTGCCAGCAAGCGGGGGGGCAGGTCAGATACGCAGTATTTT	CASKRGGRSDTQYF
NA	NA	TRBV6-2/TRBV6-3	TRBJ2-5	TGTGCCAGCAAGCGGACAGAAGAGACCCAGTACTTC	CASKRTEETQYF
NA	few	TRBV2	TRBJ1-5	TGTGCCAGCAGACCCCTTCAACTAAATCAGCCCCAGCATTTT	CASRPLQLNQPQHF
TRBD1	NA	TRBV10-2	TRBJ1-2	TGCGCCAGCAGCCCAGACAGGGGACCTGCCTATGGCTACACCTTC	CASSPDRGPAYGYTF
TRBD2	few	TRBV20-1	TRBJ2-3	TGCAGTGCTAGTCGGCCGGGCCTAGCGGATAGCACAGATACGCAGTATTTT	CSASRPGLADSTDTQYF
NA	NA	TRBV10-3	TRBJ2-2	TGTGCCGGCCGGACAGAAAACACCGGGGAGCTGTTTTTT	CAGRTENTGELFF
NA	NA	TRBV6-5	TRBJ1-6	TGTGCCAGCAGCCCCACGGGGGCCTACTATAATTCACCCCTCCACTTT	CASSPTGAYYNSPLHF
NA	NA	TRBV9	TRBJ2-3	TGTGCCAGCAGCGTAGACGGGGCGAGCACAGATACGCAGTATTTT	CASSVDGASTDTQYF